A single sample is the source of the 30 T cell receptor beta chains below, sequenced in a study of blood T cell repertoires in COVID-19. Assay: immunoSEQ multiplex PCR; the TCRdb copy retains only in-frame clones and omits some. Of roughly 300,000 clones listed, approximately 91% are singletons. Material for sequencing was PBMCs or T cells enriched from blood (not recorded which). The receptors derive from a woman aged 35 to 49 with acute COVID-19.

J is TRBJ2-5 and V is TRBV12-5; 10 nucleotides match TRBD1. Germline values: CDR1 LGHNT, CDR2 FRNRAP. Trimming took 5 bases from V and 5 from J; bases not matched to a gene: 8. The CDR3 extends over 15 amino acids. The CDR3 DNA reads TGTGCTAGTGGTCCGTCAGGGGACAGGGGCGAGACCCAGTACTTC. It codes for CASGPSGDRGETQYF.

Concerning this clone: Other nucleotide sequences in the sample specify the same CDR3. The chain combines TRBV27 with TRBJ1-2, with a tentative D call TRBD1 (6 bases). The CDR3 length is 13 residues. Trimming cost V 4 bases and J 5 bases, with 11 bases left between them. Germline lookup yields CDR1 MNHEY and CDR2 SMNVEV (reference sequence). The CDR3 DNA is TGTGCCAGCAGTTCTACAGGGTCGTATGGCTACACCTTC. Encoded protein: CASSSTGSYGYTF.

The CDR3, as DNA: TGTGCCTGGAGGGACAGGGTTTACGGGGAGCTGTTTTTT. Translation: CAWRDRVYGELFF. The chain has TRBV30 and TRBJ2-2, with 8 nucleotides matching TRBD1. This CDR3 contains 13 residues. Germline V CDR1 and CDR2: GTSNPN, SVGIG (reference sequence). V was clipped by 3 bases and J by 7 bases; unmatched bases: 4.

This rearrangement joins TRBV18 to TRBJ1-6; 7 bases fit TRBD1. The CDR3 is 14 residues long. After removal of 3 bases from V and 8 bases from J, the junction contained 4 bases not matched to a gene. Germline V gene lookup returns CDR1 KGHSH and CDR2 LQKENI. CDR3: CASSPWGTDSPLHF. The CDR3 bases are TGTGCCAGCTCACCCTGGGGGACAGATTCACCCCTCCACTTT.

Notes on this clone: One end of the junction varies from germline; a read error may be responsible. The same CDR3 also results from other DNA sequences found in this sample. The V and J genes are TRBV27 and TRBJ1-2, with D possibly being TRBD1 (6 bases). Germline CDR1 reads MNHEY; CDR2 reads SMNVEV (reference sequence). The CDR3 contains 13 residues. The CDR3 here is CASSLRGAPGYTF. The CDR3 DNA is TGCGCCAGCAGTTTGCGGGGGGCGCCTGGCTACACCTTC.

V is TRBV19 and J is TRBJ2-2; 8 nucleotides agree with TRBD2. This CDR3 comprises 15 residues. In germline, CDR1 is LNHDA, CDR2 SQIVND (reference sequence). The J segment lost 6 bases and the V segment lost 4 bases, leaving 7 bases of the junction unmatched. The CDR3 nucleotides are TGTGCCAGTAGTACTAGATCCGGGGGGGCCGGGGAGCTGTTTTTT. Residues: CASSTRSGGAGELFF.

CDR3: CASRDPGEVTYEQYF. In DNA, the CDR3 is TGTGCCAGCAGAGACCCCGGGGAGGTCACCTACGAGCAGTACTTC. The V gene is TRBV6-5, the J gene TRBJ2-7; a weak D match, TRBD2 (6 bases). The V end was cut by 6 bases, the J end by 2 bases, with 17 bases between. This CDR3 is 15 amino acids long. From germline, CDR1 is MNHEY and CDR2 SVGAGI.

V gene TRBV5-1 combines with J gene TRBJ2-2, with 7 nucleotides matching TRBD2. Trimming took 2 bases from V and 2 from J; bases not matched to a gene: 3. Germline V CDR1 and CDR2: SGHRS, YFSETQ. The CDR3 spans 15 residues. In DNA form, the CDR3 reads TGCGCCAGCAGCTTAGGAGCGGGAAACACCGGGGAGCTGTTTTTT. Translated, it gives CASSLGAGNTGELFF.

The chain recombines TRBV2 with TRBJ1-1, with 8 bases that match TRBD1. CDR3 length: 13 residues. The germline CDR1 and CDR2 sequences are SNHLY and FYNNEI. Trimming cost V 7 bases and J 4 bases; bases outside gene matches: 5. The chain's CDR3 is CASNGQGVTEAFF. Here the CDR3 DNA reads TGTGCCAGCAATGGACAGGGAGTCACTGAAGCTTTCTTT.

V gene TRBV28 combines with J gene TRBJ2-6; D remains unclear. CDR1 is MDHEN and CDR2 is SYDVKM in the germline V gene. This CDR3 region has 13 residues. Trimming took off 6 bases at V and 1 base at J, with 4 bases between the two ends. As DNA, the CDR3 is TGTGCCAGCAGATCTTCTGGGGCCAACGTCCTGACTTTC. This codes for CASRSSGANVLTF.

The CDR3 sequence is CASTRGTMNTGELFF. CDR3 nucleotides: TGTGCCAGTACTCGGGGGACTATGAACACCGGGGAGCTGTTTTTT. The chain combines TRBV19 with TRBJ2-2; 7 bases fit TRBD2. Germline loops: CDR1 LNHDA, CDR2 SQIVND (reference sequence). The junction had 6 bases not matched to a gene; V was cut back by 7 bases and J by 1 base. CDR3 length: 15 amino acids.

The V and J genes are TRBV2 and TRBJ1-5, with 7 bases fitting TRBD1. CDR3 length: 15 amino acids. Germline V gene lookup returns CDR1 SNHLY and CDR2 FYNNEI. With 4 bases clipped from V and 1 base from J, the junction kept 4 bases outside the gene matches. The CDR3 here is CASSGQGLSNQPQHF. The CDR3 DNA reads as TGTGCCAGCAGTGGACAGGGCTTGAGCAATCAGCCCCAGCATTTT.

The CDR3 DNA reads TGCGCCAGCAAGAGTGTCCTTAGCGGGAGGAGGAACGAGCAGTACTTC. Translated, it gives CASKSVLSGRRNEQYF. The chain joins TRBV10-2 to TRBJ2-7, with 10 bases aligning to TRBD2. The J segment lost 5 bases and the V segment lost 7 bases, leaving 14 bases of the junction unmatched. This CDR3 has 16 amino acids. Germline CDR1 is WSHSY and CDR2 is SAAADI.

V is TRBV7-2 and J is TRBJ1-6; possible D gene TRBD1, 6 bases. This CDR3 has 16 residues. Deletions cut 1 base from V and 9 bases from J, with 16 bases between. Germline V lookup: CDR1 SGHTA, CDR2 FQGNSA. The CDR3 sequence is CASSLEAGEFGSPLHF. The DNA for the CDR3 is TGTGCCAGCAGCTTAGAGGCAGGGGAGTTCGGTTCACCCCTCCACTTT. The full variable domain, completed using reference TRBV7-2 and TRBJ1-6, is GAGVSQSPSNKVTEKGKDVELRCDPISGHTALYWYRQSLGQGLEFLIYFQGNSAPDKSGLPSDRFSAERTGGSVSTLTIQRTQQEDSAVYLCASSLEAGEFGSPLHFGNGTRLTVT.

The chain employs TRBV18 and TRBJ1-2; D unclear. Trimming cost V 2 bases and J 4 bases, with 5 bases left between them. CDR1 is KGHSH and CDR2 is LQKENI in the germline V gene. The CDR3 sequence is 12 residues long. Here the CDR3 DNA reads TGTGCCAGCTCACCAGAGGGCTATGGCTACACCTTC. This gives the protein CASSPEGYGYTF.

V usage is TRBV5-3 and J usage is TRBJ1-1, with 8 nucleotides matching TRBD1. TRBV5-3 is an ORF, with its function uncertain. The CDR3 consists of 17 residues. With 4 bases clipped from V and 7 bases from J, the junction kept 18 bases outside the gene matches. The CDR3 reads CARSRSRQGPLFLEAFF. CDR3 nucleotides: TGTGCCAGAAGCCGCTCCCGACAGGGGCCCTTGTTTCTTGAAGCTTTCTTT.

This clone was detected many times. The chain combines TRBV28 with TRBJ2-1; 7 bases are a match to TRBD2. V was clipped by 6 bases and J by 4 bases; unmatched bases: 3. The CDR3 consists of 13 residues. CDR1 MDHEN and CDR2 SYDVKM come from the germline V gene. CDR3 sequence reads: CASRGREYNEQFF. CDR3 coding DNA: TGTGCCAGCAGGGGGCGGGAGTACAATGAGCAGTTCTTC.

A single count supports this clone. V usage is TRBV19 and J usage is TRBJ2-3; possibly TRBD2 for D (7 bases). V was shortened by 6 bases and J by 7 bases, with 20 bases between the two germline ends. CDR1 and CDR2 (germline): LNHDA, SQIVND (reference sequence). The CDR3 extends over 15 amino acids. CDR3 in amino acids: CASSSLVAGAYTQYF. The CDR3 DNA is TGTGCCAGTAGCTCCCTAGTGGCGGGGGCGTATACGCAGTATTTT.

The chain joins TRBV7-3 to TRBJ2-1; 10 nucleotides line up with TRBD2. The CDR3 runs 17 residues. The ends lost 0 bases at V and 5 bases at J; junction bases unmatched: 7. The germline gives CDR1 SGHTA, CDR2 FQGTGA. CDR3 amino acids: CASSLTRGLAVNNEQFF. CDR3 coding DNA: TGTGCCAGCAGCTTAACGAGAGGACTAGCGGTTAACAATGAGCAGTTCTTC.

This clone appeared a single time. The chain links TRBV30 to TRBJ2-1, with D possibly matching TRBD1 (5 bases). Germline loops: CDR1 GTSNPN, CDR2 SVGIG (reference sequence). The germline V and J ends were trimmed by 5 bases and 0 bases, with 14 bases remaining between them. This CDR3 has 15 amino acids. This CDR3 is CAWARGTFSYNEQFF. The CDR3 region has the DNA TGTGCCTGGGCAAGGGGAACTTTCTCCTACAATGAGCAGTTCTTC.

This clone was detected once. This chain links TRBV10-3 with TRBJ2-1, with D perhaps matching TRBD1 (6 bases). Germline CDR1 is ENHRY and CDR2 is SYGVKD. V lost 3 bases, J lost 7 bases, and 10 bases lay in between. The CDR3 length is 13 residues. CDR3 amino acids: CAISEQGSNEQFF. The DNA for the CDR3 is TGTGCCATCAGTGAACAGGGAAGTAATGAGCAGTTCTTC.

The chain recombines TRBV7-2 with TRBJ1-3; the match to TRBD1 covers 7 bases. With 5 bases clipped from V and 3 bases from J, the junction kept 1 base outside the gene matches. The CDR3 has 13 amino acids. Germline V gives CDR1 SGHTA, CDR2 FQGNSA. The CDR3 sequence is CASSRDSGNTIYF. In DNA form, the CDR3 reads TGTGCCAGCAGCCGGGACAGTGGAAACACCATATATTTT.

The V call is TRBV5-4, the J call TRBJ1-2, with D possibly being TRBD1 (5 bases). This CDR3 contains 15 residues. CDR1 is SGHNT and CDR2 is YYREEE in the germline V gene (reference sequence). V was cut by 2 bases and J by 4 bases, with 15 bases left in between. The CDR3 DNA reads TGTGCCAGCAGCTTTTCGCTGGGGCGCGCCTATGGCTACACCTTC. Translated, it gives CASSFSLGRAYGYTF.

The chain recombines TRBV2 with TRBJ2-7; TRBD2 agrees at 8 bases. Trimming cost V 6 bases and J 4 bases; bases outside gene matches: 11. Germline CDR1 reads SNHLY; CDR2 reads FYNNEI. The CDR3 extends over 15 amino acids. The CDR3 protein is CASRPRSGAVYEQYF. As DNA, the CDR3 is TGTGCCAGCAGACCGCGTAGCGGGGCTGTGTACGAGCAGTACTTC. The full variable domain, with the rest looked up from reference TRBV2 and TRBJ2-7, is EPEVTQTPSHQVTQMGQEVILRCVPISNHLYFYWYRQILGQKVEFLVSFYNNEISEKSEIFDDQFSVERPDGSNFTLKIRSTKLEDSAMYFCASRPRSGAVYEQYFGPGTRLTVT.

The chain has TRBV19 and TRBJ2-1; TRBD2 matches at 10 bases. Germline CDR1 is LNHDA and CDR2 is SQIVND (reference sequence). The CDR3 length is 19 residues. The V gene end was trimmed by 3 bases and the J gene end by 1 base; junction bases not matched to a gene: 12. This CDR3 is CASSMASGGAIASYNEQFF. The CDR3 coding sequence is TGTGCCAGTAGTATGGCTAGCGGGGGTGCTATCGCTTCCTACAATGAGCAGTTCTTC.

This chain joins TRBV12-3 or TRBV12-4 and TRBJ2-7, with D tentatively TRBD2 (5 bases). The CDR3 length is 13 residues. V gave up 5 bases and J gave up 3 bases, with 11 bases separating them. Here the CDR3 reads CASSRSGDYEQYF. The CDR3 bases are TGTGCCAGCAGTCGCTCCGGGGACTACGAGCAGTACTTC.

The V and J genes are TRBV7-9 and TRBJ1-2, with TRBD1 as a possible D gene (5 bases). CDR3 size: 14 residues. V lost 1 base, J lost 0 bases, and 6 bases lay in between. From germline, CDR1 is SEHNR and CDR2 FQNEAQ (reference sequence). The CDR3 DNA sequence: TGTGCCAGCAGCTTAGACAGGACTAACTATGGCTACACCTTC. Protein product: CASSLDRTNYGYTF. The full variable domain, in which reference TRBV7-9 and TRBJ1-2 provide the parts outside the CDR3, is DTGVSQNPRHKITKRGQNVTFRCDPISEHNRLYWYRQTLGQGPEFLTYFQNEAQLEKSRLLSDRFSAERPKGSFSTLEIQRTEQGDSAMYLCASSLDRTNYGYTFGSGTRLTVV.

This chain links TRBV28 with TRBJ2-3; 8 positions agree with TRBD2. Per germline, CDR1 MDHEN and CDR2 SYDVKM. The CDR3 totals 15 residues. J lost 4 bases, V lost 6 bases, and 9 bases had no gene match. As DNA, the CDR3 is TGTGCCAGCAGAGCCGGGGGGGCCAGGGCAGATACGCAGTATTTT. It specifies CASRAGGARADTQYF.

This clone was counted a few times. V and J are TRBV7-2 and TRBJ2-3; 10 bases map to TRBD2. Germline-derived CDR1 and CDR2 are SGHTA and FQGNSA. The CDR3 totals 16 residues. Trimming took 7 bases from V and 3 from J; bases not matched to a gene: 10. CDR3 protein: CASTLSGGRGTDTQYF. The CDR3 region has the DNA TGTGCCAGCACCCTTAGCGGGGGGAGAGGGACAGATACGCAGTATTTT.

The chain has TRBV27 and TRBJ2-7, with 11 bases aligning to TRBD2. The V and J ends lost 4 bases and 7 bases, in that order; junction bases with no gene match: 15. CDR3 length: 17 amino acids. Germline CDR1 is MNHEY and CDR2 is SMNVEV (reference sequence). DNA for the CDR3: TGTGCCAGCAGTTCCTACGAGCTAGCGGGGGGCCGTAGGGAGCAGTACTTC. This encodes CASSSYELAGGRREQYF.